This T cell receptor (beta chain) came from a study of T cell repertoires in cytomegalovirus infection (dated by TCRdb to between 2019 and 2020). Notes on the research overall: The HLA type of each donor mattered for the analysis, because public TCR beta signatures pointed to carriage of CMV infection along with the matching HLA type.

TCRdb names Illumina HiSeq 1500 as the instrument used. TCRdb's own reprocessing of the public reads used fastp at Q25 and MiXCR and kept productive beta chains. CDR3 protein duplicates are merged, each entry listing the most common genes and DNA. This sample holds approximately 550,000 distinct CDR3 sequences; about 15% were observed only once. The ten top clones hold more than 20% of the sample. The CDR3 numbers 12 residues from cysteine through phenylalanine. Only CDR3 DNA is held: 36 bases, read in frame from base 1. V drops 2 bases and J drops 7 bases, leaving 9 bases in between. The germline V gene gives CDR1 as SGHTA and CDR2 as FQGNSA. This clonotype was found many times. Its antigen remains unidentified. Base qualities are missing; no much larger clone stands one base away. What the work shows at the level of the full study, not this receptor alone: In both this cohort and an independent roughly 350-donor cohort, the cumulative frequency of public TCR beta family members distinguished carriers of CMV infection plus the relevant HLA type. The ex vivo response was dominated by HLA-C-restricted CMV-specific TCR beta clonotypes, which also provided the single most frequent clonotype in two of eight donors.

Specimen: CD8+ T cells from PBMCs. This sequence uses TRBV7-2 and TRBJ2-7; TRBD2 could be the D gene, as 6 bases match. This TCR came from a human donor in good health (CMV status not recorded). Some clones in this sample may be carry-over from other donors' samples. In nucleotide form, the sequence is TGTGCCAGCAGCTTACGGGGGATAGAGCAGTACTTC. Translated, it gives CASSLRGIEQYF. Here the CDR3 is joined to the reference TRBV7-2 and TRBJ2-7 genes, and the full variable domain is: GAGVSQSPSNKVTEKGKDVELRCDPISGHTALYWYRQSLGQGLEFLIYFQGNSAPDKSGLPSDRFSAERTGGSVSTLTIQRTQQEDSAVYLCASSLRGIEQYFGPGTRLTVT.